The 12 T cell receptor beta chains below all came from one sample that was sequenced in a study of T-cell memory formation after mild COVID-19 listed by TCRdb under 2021. The library was built by means of 5' RACE. Sequencing took place on an Illumina NovaSeq 6000. TCRdb itself trimmed the public reads at Q25 with fastp, ran MiXCR and retained productive beta chains. Rows with a matching CDR3 protein are joined into one entry that keeps the most common DNA and genes. The sample data list fewer than 250,000 distinct CDR3 sequences, and about 11% of these were observed just once. The top ten constitute approximately 3% of the sample. The specimen sequenced was PBMCs or a T cell subset sorted from them (not recorded which). The source of these receptors is a young man who had mild COVID-19 (a few samples of this study predate the infection). The sample titles of this study are shuffled in the database, so cell type and time point are left out; the donor was told from shared clones.

There are many counts of this clonotype. V gene TRBV5-1 combines with J gene TRBJ2-2; D ambiguous. The CDR3 spans 16 residues. Germline V gives CDR1 SGHRS, CDR2 YFSETQ. The V gene lost 1 base and the J gene lost 0 bases, with 10 bases spanning the gap. The CDR3 spells CASSLNWVANTGELFF. The DNA of the CDR3 is TGCGCCAGCAGCTTGAATTGGGTAGCGAACACCGGGGAGCTGTTTTTT.

This chain connects TRBV7-9 to TRBJ2-1, with 12 bases identical to TRBD2. From germline, CDR1 is SEHNR and CDR2 FQNEAQ (reference sequence). Trimming cost V 6 bases and J 7 bases; bases outside gene matches: 13. This CDR3 has 17 amino acids. The CDR3 spells CASSPRSLTSGGNEQFF. The CDR3 coding sequence is TGTGCCAGCAGTCCCCGCTCGCTCACTAGCGGGGGGAATGAGCAGTTCTTC.

This clonotype was seen more than once but under ten times. V and J are TRBV7-2 and TRBJ2-3; D is undetermined. Trimming took 7 bases from V and 0 from J, leaving 14 bases between them. The CDR3 has 15 amino acids. Per the germline V gene, CDR1 is SGHTA and CDR2 is FQGNSA. CDR3 DNA sequence: TGTGCCAGCAATCATGTCGGGTGGAGCACAGATACGCAGTATTTT. Protein: CASNHVGWSTDTQYF.

The gene calls are TRBV19 and TRBJ2-3, with D possibly matching TRBD1 (6 bases). Trimming took 3 bases from V and 5 from J, leaving 12 bases between them. CDR3 length: 14 amino acids. The germline V gene encodes CDR1 LNHDA and CDR2 SQIVND (reference sequence). Here the CDR3 DNA reads TGTGCCAGTAGTATTGGGGGCCTGATAGATACGCAGTATTTT. Its translation: CASSIGGLIDTQYF.

This clonotype was recorded at least ten times. The CDR3 DNA is TGCGCCAGCAGCTCCGGTGGGAATGAGCAGTTCTTC. Protein product: CASSSGGNEQFF. The rearrangement uses TRBV5-1 and TRBJ2-1; D call uncertain. The germline V and J ends were trimmed by 3 bases and 7 bases, with 8 bases remaining between them. The germline gives CDR1 SGHRS, CDR2 YFSETQ. This CDR3 spans 12 amino acids.

The chain employs TRBV2 and TRBJ1-3; possible D gene TRBD1, 6 bases. The CDR3 spans 14 residues. Germline CDR1 reads SNHLY; CDR2 reads FYNNEI. V shed 6 bases and J shed 2 bases, with 11 bases lying between them. CDR3 DNA: TGTGCCAGCAGGGTCCAGGGGACTGGAAACACCATATATTTT. It codes for CASRVQGTGNTIYF.

This clonotype showed up just a few times. The chain is built from TRBV15 and TRBJ2-3; possible D gene TRBD2, 7 bases. The germline gives CDR1 LNHNV, CDR2 YYDKDF (reference sequence). The CDR3 contains 15 residues. Trimming shortened V by 5 bases and J by 3 bases, and 15 bases separated the two germline ends. The CDR3 sequence: CATSGGQGGTDTQYF. Written as DNA, the CDR3 is TGTGCCACCAGCGGGGGGCAGGGAGGGACAGATACGCAGTATTTT. Combining the CDR3 with reference TRBV15 and TRBJ2-3 gives the whole variable domain DAMVIQNPRYQVTQFGKPVTLSCSQTLNHNVMYWYQQKSSQAPKLLFHYYDKDFNNEADTPDNFQSRRPNTSFCFLDIRSPGLGDTAMYLCATSGGQGGTDTQYFGPGTRLTVL.

The table lists this clonotype with a few counts. The rearrangement joins TRBV10-3 to TRBJ1-3; TRBD1 is a possible D gene (6 bases). The CDR3 loop spans 15 amino acids. The ends were cut back, 5 bases at V and 3 bases at J, with 14 bases in the middle. CDR1 and CDR2 from the germline V gene are ENHRY and SYGVKD. CDR3 sequence: CAISSVGAGGNTIYF. CDR3 DNA: TGTGCCATCAGTTCAGTGGGGGCTGGTGGAAACACCATATATTTT.

The rearrangement joins TRBV7-9 to TRBJ2-7; D could derive from TRBD1 or TRBD2 (6 bases each). This CDR3 is 15 amino acids long. Germline V lookup: CDR1 SEHNR, CDR2 FQNEAQ (reference sequence). V shed 6 bases and J shed 4 bases, with 19 bases lying between them. This CDR3 reads CASRRPERGRYEQYF. CDR3 bases: TGTGCCAGCAGACGTCCCGAACGGGGGCGTTACGAGCAGTACTTC. Combining the CDR3 with reference TRBV7-9 and TRBJ2-7 gives the whole variable domain DTGVSQNPRHKITKRGQNVTFRCDPISEHNRLYWYRQTLGQGPEFLTYFQNEAQLEKSRLLSDRFSAERPKGSFSTLEIQRTEQGDSAMYLCASRRPERGRYEQYFGPGTRLTVT.

This clonotype turned up a few times. This rearrangement joins TRBV5-5 to TRBJ2-7; 7 bases line up with TRBD2. V lost 0 bases to trimming and J lost 1 base; unmatched junction nucleotides: 10. The germline CDR1 and CDR2 sequences are SGHKS and YYEKEE (reference sequence). The CDR3 contains 17 residues. The CDR3 coding sequence is TGTGCCAGCAGCTTGGAGGCTCCGGCTAGCGGATCCTACGAGCAGTACTTC. This encodes CASSLEAPASGSYEQYF.

This chain joins TRBV13 and TRBJ2-7; tentatively, D is TRBD1 (6 bases). This CDR3 has 13 residues. The ends were cut back, 5 bases at V and 1 base at J, with 9 bases in the middle. Germline V gene sequence: CDR1 PRHDT, CDR2 FYEKMQ (reference sequence). The CDR3 loop reads CASSKDRSYEQYV. As DNA, the CDR3 is TGTGCCAGCAGCAAAGACAGGTCCTACGAGCAGTACGTC.

This clonotype was detected only a few times. This chain links TRBV20-1 with TRBJ2-2, with unresolved D. The CDR3 runs to 13 residues. The V end was cut by 3 bases, the J end by 7 bases, with 12 bases between. Germline assignment: CDR1 DFQATT and CDR2 SNEGSKA (reference sequence). CDR3 loop: CSARRQANGELFF. DNA for the CDR3: TGCAGTGCTAGGAGACAAGCCAACGGGGAGCTGTTTTTT.